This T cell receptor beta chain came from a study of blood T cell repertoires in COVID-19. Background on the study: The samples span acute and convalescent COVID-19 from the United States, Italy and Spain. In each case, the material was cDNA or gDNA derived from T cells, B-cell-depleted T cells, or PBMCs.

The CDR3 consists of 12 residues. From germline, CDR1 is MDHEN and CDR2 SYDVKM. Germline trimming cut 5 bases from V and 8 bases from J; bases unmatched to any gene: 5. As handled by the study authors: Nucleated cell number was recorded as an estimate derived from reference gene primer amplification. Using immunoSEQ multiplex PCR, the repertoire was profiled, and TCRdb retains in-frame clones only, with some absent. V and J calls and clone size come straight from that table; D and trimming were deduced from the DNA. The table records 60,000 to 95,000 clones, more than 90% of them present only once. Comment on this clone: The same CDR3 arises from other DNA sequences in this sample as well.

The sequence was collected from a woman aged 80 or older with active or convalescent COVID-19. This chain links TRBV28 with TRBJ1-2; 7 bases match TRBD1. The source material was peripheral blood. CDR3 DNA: TGTGCCAGCAGTCCTGACAGGGCCGGCTACACCTTC. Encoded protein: CASSPDRAGYTF.